One and the same sample provided the 3 T cell receptor beta chains below, sequenced in a study of T cells in Graves' hyperthyroidism and ophthalmopathy. There were TCR beta CDR3 regions amplified from RNA transcripts. Initially, a first-round RT-PCR of the TCR CDR3 employed the HTBI primer set. TCRdb re-called the multiplex PCR reads with MiXCR, one entry per CDR3 protein. The sample lists about 480,000 distinct CDR3 sequences, about 24% seen once, with roughly 12% in the top ten. Sequences were obtained from blood. These receptors all stem from a woman aged 30 to 39 with Graves' ophthalmopathy.

This rearrangement joins TRBV12-3 or TRBV12-4 to TRBJ1-2; 7 bases match TRBD1. V shed 6 bases, J shed 7 bases, and the junction held 8 bases outside the gene matches. The CDR3 runs to 13 residues. The CDR3 nucleotides read TGTGCCAGCAGGTTACCAGGGGGTGGTGGCTACACCTTC. Its protein is CASRLPGGGGYTF.

This clonotype was counted ten times or more. The V and J genes are TRBV29-1 and TRBJ1-1, with D tentatively TRBD1 (5 bases). V was cut by 4 bases and J by 3 bases, with 9 bases left in between. The CDR3 contains 12 residues. Germline CDR1 and CDR2: SQVTM and ANQGSEA. CDR3 sequence (DNA): TGCAGCGTTGCCCCCAGGGACACTGAAGCTTTCTTT. Residues: CSVAPRDTEAFF.

The rearrangement joins TRBV7-8 to TRBJ2-1, with 7 bases aligning to TRBD2. The CDR3 extends over 16 amino acids. From germline, CDR1 is SGHVS and CDR2 FQNEAQ. V shed 3 bases, J shed 6 bases, and the junction held 11 bases outside the gene matches. The CDR3 DNA reads as TGTGCCAGCAGCTTGTCGGGACTACATGAGGGCAATGAGCAGTTCTTC. Translation gives CASSLSGLHEGNEQFF. Filled out from reference TRBV7-8 and TRBJ2-1, the complete variable domain reads GAGVSQSPRYKVAKRGQDVALRCDPISGHVSLFWYQQALGQGPEFLTYFQNEAQLDKSGLPSDRFFAERPEGSVSTLKIQRTQQEDSAVYLCASSLSGLHEGNEQFFGPGTRLTVL.